The 22 T cell receptor beta chains listed next were all sequenced from one sample in a study of blood T cell repertoires in COVID-19. The protocol was immunoSEQ multiplex PCR, while the TCRdb copy is restricted to in-frame clones and leaves out a portion. The sample records approximately 190,000 clones, 84% being singletons. The material sequenced was PBMCs or T cells enriched from blood (not recorded which). Receptors were obtained from a woman in her twenties or thirties who had been exposed to COVID-19.

The chain couples TRBV7-3 to TRBJ1-2; 10 bases match TRBD1. V gave up 8 bases and J gave up 7 bases; unmatched junction bases: 4. The germline V gene encodes CDR1 SGHTA and CDR2 FQGTGA. The CDR3 has 12 amino acids. CDR3 sequence: CASGDRGTGYTF. CDR3 bases: TGTGCCAGCGGGGACAGGGGCACTGGCTACACCTTC.

CDR3 DNA: TGTGCCAGCAGCTTAGGGTATCGGAGGGAAGGGAACACTGAAGCTTTCTTT. Translating gives CASSLGYRREGNTEAFF. The chain has TRBV11-2 and TRBJ1-1; D uncertain. Trimming shortened V by 1 base and J by 1 base, and 16 bases separated the two germline ends. CDR1 and CDR2 from the germline V gene are SGHAT and FQNNGV. The CDR3 spans 17 residues.

This chain connects TRBV5-1 to TRBJ1-4, with 8 bases lining up with TRBD1. The CDR3 has 16 amino acids. CDR1 is SGHRS, CDR2 YFSETQ, per germline. With 0 bases clipped from V and 2 bases from J, the junction kept 3 bases outside the gene matches. CDR3 sequence: CASSLGRQGTNEKLFF. CDR3 DNA: TGCGCCAGCAGCTTGGGGAGACAGGGGACTAATGAAAAACTGTTTTTT.

This chain joins TRBV6-5 and TRBJ2-5; TRBD2 is a possible D gene (6 bases). This CDR3 has 13 amino acids. Germline CDR1 MNHEY, CDR2 SVGAGI. V was pared by 6 bases and J by 7 bases, with 15 bases between. In DNA, the CDR3 is TGTGCCAGCAGCAGGACTGGGGAGGTGACCCAGTACTTC. Amino acids: CASSRTGEVTQYF.

This clone was counted a few times. CDR3 loop: CASSLRTGGVPEQYF. DNA of the CDR3: TGTGCCAGCAGCCTCCGGACAGGGGGCGTGCCCGAGCAGTACTTC. The chain couples TRBV14 to TRBJ2-7; TRBD1 matches at 11 bases. Germline assignment: CDR1 SGHDN and CDR2 FVKESK. This CDR3 is built from 15 residues. J gave up 6 bases and V 4 bases, and 8 bases lay outside the gene matches.

As concerns this clone: This sample includes further DNA sequences coding for the same CDR3. V gene TRBV29-1 combines with J gene TRBJ2-7; no firm D call. The V gene's germline CDR1 is SQVTM and CDR2 ANQGSEA. V was trimmed by 0 bases and J by 2 bases, leaving 5 bases between them. The CDR3 is made up of 12 amino acids. The CDR3 bases are TGCAGCGTTGAAGACACAGCCTACGAGCAGTACTTC. This encodes CSVEDTAYEQYF.

V is TRBV2 and J is TRBJ2-3, with TRBD2 matching 10 bases. This CDR3 has 15 residues. Germline CDR1 SNHLY, CDR2 FYNNEI. The J segment lost 5 bases and the V segment lost 3 bases, leaving 5 bases of the junction unmatched. The CDR3 region is CASSDSGGPGDTQYF. The CDR3, as DNA: TGTGCCAGCAGTGATAGCGGGGGGCCGGGAGATACGCAGTATTTT.

This chain uses TRBV4-3 with TRBJ2-2; 11 positions agree with TRBD2. Germline-derived CDR1 and CDR2 are LGHNA and YSLEER. CDR3 length: 18 amino acids. Trimming took 2 bases from V and 1 from J; bases not matched to a gene: 6. CDR3: CASSQSVLAGVNTGELFF. The CDR3 DNA reads TGCGCCAGCAGCCAATCGGTACTAGCGGGGGTGAACACCGGGGAGCTGTTTTTT.

The V call is TRBV29-1, the J call TRBJ1-1; possible D gene TRBD1, 6 bases. Per the germline V gene, CDR1 is SQVTM and CDR2 is ANQGSEA. V lost 5 bases, J lost 4 bases, and 14 bases lay in between. The length of the CDR3 is 13 residues. CDR3: CSVRPGVATEAFF. In nucleotides, the CDR3 is TGCAGCGTTAGGCCAGGGGTGGCCACTGAAGCTTTCTTT.

This clone appeared once. The V gene is TRBV11-2, the J gene TRBJ2-7; TRBD1 is a possible D gene (5 bases). The CDR3 consists of 15 residues. Deletions cut 3 bases from V and 3 bases from J, with 15 bases between. Germline assignment: CDR1 SGHAT and CDR2 FQNNGV. The CDR3 coding sequence is TGTGCCAGCAGCTTTAACCAGGGAAGGGTCTACGAGCAGTACTTC. Amino acid sequence: CASSFNQGRVYEQYF.

This chain connects TRBV30 to TRBJ2-7; D might be TRBD2 (5 bases). The CDR3 spans 11 residues. Per germline, CDR1 GTSNPN and CDR2 SVGIG (reference sequence). V was cut by 3 bases and J by 5 bases, with 8 bases left in between. The chain's CDR3 is CAWSEADEQYF. The DNA for the CDR3 is TGTGCCTGGAGCGAAGCGGACGAGCAGTACTTC. The variable domain in full, completed from reference TRBV30 and TRBJ2-7, reads SQTIHQWPATLVQPVGSPLSLECTVEGTSNPNLYWYRQAAGRGLQLLFYSVGIGQISSEVPQNLSASRPQDRQFILSSKKLLLSDSGFYLCAWSEADEQYFGPGTRLTVT.

This clone was detected only once. The chain has TRBV11-2 and TRBJ1-3, with D hard to call. V lost 1 base and J lost 0, with 7 bases in between. The CDR3 is made up of 15 amino acids. The germline gives CDR1 SGHAT, CDR2 FQNNGV. In nucleotides, the CDR3 is TGTGCCAGCAGCTTAGGGGCTTTCTCTGGAAACACCATATATTTT. This gives the protein CASSLGAFSGNTIYF.

The chain recombines TRBV29-1 with TRBJ2-2; D is undetermined. Germline CDR1 and CDR2: SQVTM and ANQGSEA. With 5 bases removed from V and 5 bases from J, the gap between germline ends came to 3 bases. The CDR3 length is 10 residues. DNA for the CDR3: TGCAGCGTTTTAACCGGGGAGCTGTTTTTT. Its protein is CSVLTGELFF.

V and J are TRBV5-1 and TRBJ2-7, with D possibly matching TRBD2 (5 bases). Trimming took 1 base from V and 3 from J, leaving 11 bases between them. In germline, CDR1 is SGHRS, CDR2 YFSETQ. This CDR3 has 14 amino acids. The CDR3 spells CASSLLAGIYEQYF. CDR3 sequence (DNA): TGCGCCAGCAGCTTGTTGGCGGGTATCTACGAGCAGTACTTC. Full variable domain (rest looked up from reference TRBV5-1 and TRBJ2-7): KAGVTQTPRYLIKTRGQQVTLSCSPISGHRSVSWYQQTPGQGLQFLFEYFSETQRNKGNFPGRFSGRQFSNSRSEMNVSTLELGDSALYLCASSLLAGIYEQYFGPGTRLTVT.

The chain links TRBV7-2 to TRBJ2-3; 7 bases match TRBD2. In germline, CDR1 is SGHTA, CDR2 FQGNSA. This CDR3 spans 11 amino acids. V dropped 4 bases and J dropped 9; count of bases not matched to a gene: 1. CDR3 nucleotide sequence: TGTGCCAGCAGCTCGGGGGGAACGCAGTATTTT. As protein: CASSSGGTQYF.

In this sample, this clone turned up once. The genes are TRBV30 and TRBJ1-1, with a tentative D call TRBD1 (6 bases). CDR3 size: 15 residues. The germline gives CDR1 GTSNPN, CDR2 SVGIG (reference sequence). Trimming left V 0 bases short and J 3 bases short, with 14 bases between. The CDR3 DNA follows: TGTGCCTGGAGTGTCCCCCGGGACATCGACACTGAAGCTTTCTTT. This gives the protein CAWSVPRDIDTEAFF.

V and J are TRBV5-4 and TRBJ2-5; D is possibly TRBD2 (5 bases). The CDR3 runs to 13 residues. V lost 2 bases, J lost 5 bases, and 10 bases lay in between. Germline CDR1 is SGHNT and CDR2 is YYREEE (reference sequence). The DNA for the CDR3 is TGTGCCAGCAGCTTAGAGGGTGGGGAGACCCAGTACTTC. Its protein is CASSLEGGETQYF. Together with reference TRBV5-4 and TRBJ2-5, the CDR3 gives the full variable domain: ETGVTQSPTHLIKTRGQQVTLRCSSQSGHNTVSWYQQALGQGPQFIFQYYREEENGRGNFPPRFSGLQFPNYSSELNVNALELDDSALYLCASSLEGGETQYFGPGTRLLVL.

This clone was observed a few times. V gene TRBV2 combines with J gene TRBJ2-5, with D tentatively TRBD1 (6 bases). This CDR3 is 15 amino acids long. V shed 2 bases and J shed 0 bases, with 10 bases lying between them. The germline CDR1 and CDR2 sequences are SNHLY and FYNNEI. In nucleotides, the CDR3 is TGTGCCAGCAGTGAAACCCGGACAGACCAAGAGACCCAGTACTTC. Translated, it gives CASSETRTDQETQYF.

This chain connects TRBV5-1 to TRBJ1-1; 9 bases are shared with TRBD1. Losses at the gene ends were 4 bases for V and 5 bases for J; bases not matched to a gene: 6. This CDR3 has 14 amino acids. The germline V gene has CDR1 SGHRS and CDR2 YFSETQ. CDR3 DNA sequence: TGCGCCAGCAGCCAGGGACAGGGTTTGACTGAAGCTTTCTTT. It translates to CASSQGQGLTEAFF.

The V and J genes are TRBV7-6 and TRBJ1-6, with D possibly being TRBD1 (6 bases). The CDR3 has 14 amino acids. Germline CDR1 is SGHVS and CDR2 is FNYEAQ. The germline V and J ends were trimmed by 5 bases and 7 bases, with 12 bases remaining between them. CDR3 DNA sequence: TGTGCCAGCAGCCCGCAAACAGGGAATTCACCCCTCCACTTT. It is translated as CASSPQTGNSPLHF.

This clone was detected a few times. The chain has TRBV2 and TRBJ1-5, with 9 bases fitting TRBD1. Germline CDR1 and CDR2: SNHLY and FYNNEI. The CDR3 covers 16 residues. Germline trimming cut 6 bases from V and 2 bases from J; bases unmatched to any gene: 8. DNA for the CDR3: TGTGCCAGCAGGGAAACAGGGGGCTCGGGCAATCAGCCCCAGCATTTT. This sequence encodes CASRETGGSGNQPQHF.

The chain couples TRBV6-5 to TRBJ1-4; no clear D gene. Trimming pared 6 bases from V and 6 bases from J, leaving 5 bases between. The CDR3 is 11 residues long. The V gene's germline CDR1 is MNHEY and CDR2 SVGAGI. CDR3 in DNA: TGTGCCAGCAGGAGAGATGAAAAACTGTTTTTT. Translation: CASRRDEKLFF.